A single sample is the source of the 14 T cell receptor beta chains below, sequenced in a study of shared clonotypes between healthy human individuals. The table came from immunoSEQ multiplex PCR; TCRdb's copy has only in-frame clones and leaves some out. This sample has some 2.1 million clones, with about 95% found just once. Selected positively for CCR7 and CD45RO-negative, naive CD8 cells excluded terminally differentiated effector memory CD45RA+ cells. The source material was naive CD8+ T cells sorted from blood. The receptors come from a young man in good health.

Of note for this clone: Other DNA sequences in the same sample also yield this CDR3. This chain links TRBV6-5 with TRBJ2-7; no reliable D call. Germline CDR1 reads MNHEY; CDR2 reads SVGAGI. V was clipped by 2 bases and J by 0 bases, with 11 bases between them. The CDR3 consists of 15 residues. CDR3 coding DNA: TGTGCCAGCAGTTACGGGTGGGGAAGCTCCTACGAGCAGTACTTC. Protein sequence: CASSYGWGSSYEQYF.

V is TRBV11-2 and J is TRBJ2-2, with D unclear. The CDR3 spans 14 residues. V lost 6 bases and J lost 1, with 9 bases in between. Germline CDR1 is SGHAT and CDR2 is FQNNGV. CDR3 nucleotide sequence: TGTGCCAGCAGGTTTTCCGGGAACACCGGGGAGCTGTTTTTT. Its protein product is CASRFSGNTGELFF.

J is TRBJ2-7 and V is TRBV7-8; no clear D gene. The CDR3 covers 14 residues. Trimming took 1 base from V and 0 from J, leaving 7 bases between them. Germline V lookup: CDR1 SGHVS, CDR2 FQNEAQ. The CDR3 loop reads CASSLGPDSYEQYF. CDR3 nucleotide sequence: TGTGCCAGCAGCTTAGGTCCAGACTCCTACGAGCAGTACTTC.

The chain carries TRBV10-1 and TRBJ2-1; 9 positions agree with TRBD2. CDR3 length equals 15 residues. Unmatched junction bases numbered 9, after V lost 6 bases and J lost 6 bases. Per the germline V gene, CDR1 is WNHNN and CDR2 is SYGVQD (reference sequence). The DNA for the CDR3 is TGCGCCAGCAGCCCGACTAGCGGAAGGGGCAATGAGCAGTTCTTC. It is translated as CASSPTSGRGNEQFF.

The chain joins TRBV5-4 to TRBJ2-7, with 11 bases fitting TRBD2. Germline V CDR1 and CDR2: SGHNT, YYREEE (reference sequence). This CDR3 has 17 amino acids. J gave up 0 bases and V 3 bases, and 8 bases lay outside the gene matches. For the CDR3, the DNA is TGTGCCAGCAGCTGGGGACTAGCGGAGAGGAGCTCCTACGAGCAGTACTTC. It encodes CASSWGLAERSSYEQYF.

The chain combines TRBV28 with TRBJ2-7; 10 bases align to TRBD2. Germline V gene data show CDR1 as MDHEN and CDR2 as SYDVKM. With 4 bases clipped from V and 5 bases from J, the junction kept 11 bases outside the gene matches. This CDR3 contains 16 residues. This CDR3 reads CASSSTSGILYDEQYF. The CDR3 nucleotides read TGTGCCAGCAGTTCAACTAGCGGGATTTTGTACGACGAGCAGTACTTC.

Details on this clone: Other DNA sequences of this sample code for an identical CDR3. V and J are TRBV28 and TRBJ1-1, with D maybe TRBD1 (5 bases). Germline V gene sequence: CDR1 MDHEN, CDR2 SYDVKM. V was pared by 3 bases and J by 1 base, with 9 bases between. The CDR3 has 14 amino acids. Here the CDR3 DNA reads TGTGCCAGCAGTTTTGGGGGTGGGAACACTGAAGCTTTCTTT. Translation gives CASSFGGGNTEAFF.

This clone was found once. The gene calls are TRBV21-1 and TRBJ2-2. TRBV21-1 is listed as a pseudogene. The CDR3 sequence is 18 residues long. CDR3 in amino acids: CASSKESPGNENTGELFF. The CDR3 bases are TGTGCCAGCAGCAAAGAAAGTCCTGGGAATGAGAACACCGGGGAGCTGTTTTTT.

V usage is TRBV30 and J usage is TRBJ1-3; D possibly corresponds to TRBD1 (5 bases). Germline V lookup: CDR1 GTSNPN, CDR2 SVGIG (reference sequence). The CDR3 totals 15 residues. Trimming stripped 1 base from V and 4 bases from J, with 14 bases between. The CDR3 nucleotides are TGTGCCTGGAGTGCCGGGACGACGGGGGGAAACACCATATATTTT. Amino acids: CAWSAGTTGGNTIYF.

The CDR3 DNA follows: TGTGCCAGCGGTAGGGACAGCGGGGCTGGAAACACCATATATTTT. Translated: CASGRDSGAGNTIYF. The genes are TRBV7-2 and TRBJ1-3, with 7 bases fitting TRBD1. Trimming took 8 bases from V and 2 from J; bases not matched to a gene: 9. Per the germline V gene, CDR1 is SGHTA and CDR2 is FQGNSA. This CDR3 is 15 amino acids long. Supplemented by reference TRBV7-2 and TRBJ1-3, the full variable domain reads GAGVSQSPSNKVTEKGKDVELRCDPISGHTALYWYRQSLGQGLEFLIYFQGNSAPDKSGLPSDRFSAERTGGSVSTLTIQRTQQEDSAVYLCASGRDSGAGNTIYFGEGSWLTVV.

The chain is built from TRBV7-9 and TRBJ2-5; 10 positions match TRBD1. The CDR3 length is 15 residues. V dropped 5 bases and J dropped 5; count of bases not matched to a gene: 8. Germline CDR1 and CDR2: SEHNR and FQNEAQ (reference sequence). This CDR3 is CASSQGQGGRETQYF. CDR3 DNA: TGTGCCAGCAGCCAAGGACAGGGGGGTCGGGAGACCCAGTACTTC.

CDR3 in DNA: TGTGCCAGCGGATGGATGAACACTGAAGCTTTCTTT. This sequence encodes CASGWMNTEAFF. The chain links TRBV2 to TRBJ1-1; no definite D call. Trimming pared 8 bases from V and 0 bases from J, leaving 7 bases between. The CDR3 runs to 12 residues. Germline V gives CDR1 SNHLY, CDR2 FYNNEI.

V is TRBV4-3 and J is TRBJ2-7; 8 bases match TRBD1. J gave up 6 bases and V 3 bases, and 7 bases lay outside the gene matches. Germline V CDR1 and CDR2: LGHNA, YSLEER. The length of the CDR3 is 14 residues. For the CDR3, the DNA is TGCGCCAGCAGCCAGACAGGGGCTCTAAGCGAGCAGTACTTC. Protein: CASSQTGALSEQYF.

For this clone: The same CDR3 is also encoded by other DNA sequences in this sample. The chain uses TRBV4-1 and TRBJ2-2; D unclear. Germline V gene sequence: CDR1 MGHRA, CDR2 YSYEKL. The CDR3 is 12 residues long. V dropped 4 bases and J dropped 6 bases, with 6 bases sitting between them. In DNA, the CDR3 is TGCGCCAGCAGCCTAGGTGCCGGGGAGCTGTTTTTT. Residues: CASSLGAGELFF.